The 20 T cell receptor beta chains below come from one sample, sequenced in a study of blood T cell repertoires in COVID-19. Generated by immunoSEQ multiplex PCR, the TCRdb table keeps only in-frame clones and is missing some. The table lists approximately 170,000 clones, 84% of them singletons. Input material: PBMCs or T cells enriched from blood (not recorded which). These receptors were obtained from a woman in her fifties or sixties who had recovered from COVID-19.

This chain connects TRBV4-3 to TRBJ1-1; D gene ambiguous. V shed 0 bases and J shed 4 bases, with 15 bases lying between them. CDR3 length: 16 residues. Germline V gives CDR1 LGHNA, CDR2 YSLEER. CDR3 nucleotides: TGCGCCAGCAGCCAAGATGGTTCAGGCCCCTTCACTGAAGCTTTCTTT. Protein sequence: CASSQDGSGPFTEAFF.

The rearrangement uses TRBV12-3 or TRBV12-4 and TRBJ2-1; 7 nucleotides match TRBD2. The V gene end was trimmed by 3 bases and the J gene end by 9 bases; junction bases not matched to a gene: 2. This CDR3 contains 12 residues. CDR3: CASSLWGGEQFF. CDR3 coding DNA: TGTGCCAGCAGTTTGTGGGGGGGTGAGCAGTTCTTC.

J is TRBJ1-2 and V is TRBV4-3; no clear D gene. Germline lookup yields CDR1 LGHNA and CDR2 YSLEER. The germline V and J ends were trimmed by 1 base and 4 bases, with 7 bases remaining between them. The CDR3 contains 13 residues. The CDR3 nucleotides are TGCGCCAGCAGCCAAGGGCAGTTCTATGGCTACACCTTC. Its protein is CASSQGQFYGYTF.

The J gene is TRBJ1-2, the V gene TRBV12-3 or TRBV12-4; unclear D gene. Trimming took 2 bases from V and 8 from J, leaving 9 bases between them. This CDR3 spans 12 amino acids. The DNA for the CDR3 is TGTGCCAGCAGTTTATACAAAGTCGGCTACACCTTC. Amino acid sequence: CASSLYKVGYTF.

The CDR3 region is CASRNAGTDNTGELFF. CDR3 nucleotides: TGTGCCAGCAGGAACGCCGGGACAGACAACACCGGGGAGCTGTTTTTT. The J gene is TRBJ2-2, the V gene TRBV6-9; 7 bases are a match to TRBD1. Germline CDR1 and CDR2: MNHGY and SVAAGI. Losses at the gene ends were 6 bases for V and 2 bases for J; bases not matched to a gene: 9. The CDR3 totals 16 residues.

This chain's CDR3 is CASSLRGGITTNEKLFF. For the CDR3, the DNA is TGTGCCAGCAGCTTACGCGGGGGCATCACAACTAATGAAAAACTGTTTTTT. The chain uses TRBV7-9 and TRBJ1-4; the D gene is possibly TRBD1 (6 bases). Germline loops: CDR1 SEHNR, CDR2 FQNEAQ (reference sequence). The V gene lost 2 bases and the J gene lost 0 bases, with 13 bases spanning the gap. The CDR3 has 17 amino acids.

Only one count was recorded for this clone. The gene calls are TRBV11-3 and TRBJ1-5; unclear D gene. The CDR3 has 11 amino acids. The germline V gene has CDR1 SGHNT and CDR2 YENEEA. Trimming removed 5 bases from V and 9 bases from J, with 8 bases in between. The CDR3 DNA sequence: TGTGCCAGCAGCCAAAATGTGCCCCAGCATTTT. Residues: CASSQNVPQHF.

CDR3 bases: TGCAGTGCTGCCGGTTACGAGCAGTACTTC. Protein: CSAAGYEQYF. This chain uses TRBV20-1 with TRBJ2-7; D not resolved. V was cut by 5 bases and J by 4 bases, with 6 bases left in between. In germline, CDR1 is DFQATT, CDR2 SNEGSKA (reference sequence). There are 10 residues in the CDR3.

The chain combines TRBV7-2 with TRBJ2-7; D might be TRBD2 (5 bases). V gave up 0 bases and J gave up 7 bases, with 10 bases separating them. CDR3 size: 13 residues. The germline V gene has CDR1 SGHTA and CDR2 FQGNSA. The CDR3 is CASSLAGVGEQYF. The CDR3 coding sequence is TGTGCCAGCAGCTTAGCGGGAGTGGGTGAGCAGTACTTC.

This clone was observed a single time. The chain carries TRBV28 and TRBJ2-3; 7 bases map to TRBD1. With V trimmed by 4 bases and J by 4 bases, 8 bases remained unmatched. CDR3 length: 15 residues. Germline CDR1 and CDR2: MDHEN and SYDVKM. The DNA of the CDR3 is TGTGCCAGCAGTTCTCGACAGGGTATGGCAGATACGCAGTATTTT. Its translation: CASSSRQGMADTQYF.

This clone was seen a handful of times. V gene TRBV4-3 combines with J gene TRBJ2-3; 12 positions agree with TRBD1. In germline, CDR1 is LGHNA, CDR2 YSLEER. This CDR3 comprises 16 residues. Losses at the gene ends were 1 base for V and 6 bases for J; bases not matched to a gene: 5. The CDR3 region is CASSQVGQGALDTQYF. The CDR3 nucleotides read TGCGCCAGCAGCCAAGTGGGACAGGGGGCGTTGGATACGCAGTATTTT.

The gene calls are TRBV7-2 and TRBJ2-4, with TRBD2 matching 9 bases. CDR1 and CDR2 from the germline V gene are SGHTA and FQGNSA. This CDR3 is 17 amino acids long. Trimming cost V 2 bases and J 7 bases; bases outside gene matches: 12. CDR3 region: CASSLLATASGTNIQYF. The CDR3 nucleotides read TGTGCCAGCAGCTTATTAGCTACTGCTAGCGGGACTAACATTCAGTACTTC.

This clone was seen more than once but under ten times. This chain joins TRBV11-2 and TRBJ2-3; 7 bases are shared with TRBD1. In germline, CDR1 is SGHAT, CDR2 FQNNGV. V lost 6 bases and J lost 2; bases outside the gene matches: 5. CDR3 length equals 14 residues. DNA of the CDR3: TGTGCCAGCAGACCCGGGACAGACACAGATACGCAGTATTTT. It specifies CASRPGTDTDTQYF.

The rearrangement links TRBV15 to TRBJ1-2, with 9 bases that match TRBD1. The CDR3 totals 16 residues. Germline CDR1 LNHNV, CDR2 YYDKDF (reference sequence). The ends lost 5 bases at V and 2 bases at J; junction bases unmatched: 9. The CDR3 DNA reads TGTGCCACCAGCGCACCGGGACAGGGCGAAAACTATGGCTACACCTTC. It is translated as CATSAPGQGENYGYTF.

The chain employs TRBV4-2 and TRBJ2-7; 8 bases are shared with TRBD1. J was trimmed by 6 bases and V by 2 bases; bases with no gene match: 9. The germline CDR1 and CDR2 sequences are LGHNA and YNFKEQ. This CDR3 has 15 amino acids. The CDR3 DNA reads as TGTGCCAGCAGCCAAAGCCCCCGGGACAGGTCCGAGCAGTACTTC. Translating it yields CASSQSPRDRSEQYF.

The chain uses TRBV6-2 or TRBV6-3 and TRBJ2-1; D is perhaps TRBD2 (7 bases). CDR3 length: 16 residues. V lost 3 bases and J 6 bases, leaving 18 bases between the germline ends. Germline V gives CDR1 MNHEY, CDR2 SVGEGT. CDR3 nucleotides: TGTGCCAGCAGTTATGGGGGCGGGAGTGGGCTCAATGAGCAGTTCTTC. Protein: CASSYGGGSGLNEQFF.

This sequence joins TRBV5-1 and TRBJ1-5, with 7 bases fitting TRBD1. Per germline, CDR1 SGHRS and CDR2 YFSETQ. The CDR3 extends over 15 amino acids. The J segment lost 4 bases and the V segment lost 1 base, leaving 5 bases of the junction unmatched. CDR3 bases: TGCGCCAGCAGCTTGAGCGCAGGGGGTAATCAGCCCCAGCATTTT. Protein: CASSLSAGGNQPQHF. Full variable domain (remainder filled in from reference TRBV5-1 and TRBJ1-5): KAGVTQTPRYLIKTRGQQVTLSCSPISGHRSVSWYQQTPGQGLQFLFEYFSETQRNKGNFPGRFSGRQFSNSRSEMNVSTLELGDSALYLCASSLSAGGNQPQHFGDGTRLSIL.

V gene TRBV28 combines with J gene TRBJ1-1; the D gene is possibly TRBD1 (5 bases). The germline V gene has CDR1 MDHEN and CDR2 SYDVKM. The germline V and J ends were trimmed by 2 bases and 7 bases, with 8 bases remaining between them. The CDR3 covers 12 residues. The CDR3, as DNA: TGTGCCAGCAGTTTAAACAGGCTTGAAGCTTTCTTT. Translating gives CASSLNRLEAFF. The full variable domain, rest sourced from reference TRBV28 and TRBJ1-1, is DVKVTQSSRYLVKRTGEKVFLECVQDMDHENMFWYRQDPGLGLRLIYFSYDVKMKEKGDIPEGYSVSREKKERFSLILESASTNQTSMYLCASSLNRLEAFFGQGTRLTVV.

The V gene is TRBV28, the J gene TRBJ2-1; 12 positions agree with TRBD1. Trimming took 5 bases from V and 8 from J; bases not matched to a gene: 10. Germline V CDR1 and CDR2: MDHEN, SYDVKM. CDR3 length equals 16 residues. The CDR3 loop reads CASSTIGTGGRDEQFF. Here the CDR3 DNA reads TGTGCCAGCAGTACTATCGGGACAGGGGGCCGGGATGAGCAGTTCTTC.

The CDR3, as DNA: TGTGCCAGCAGCAGGGTGCTCGAGCAGTTCTTC. It translates to CASSRVLEQFF. This sequence joins TRBV28 and TRBJ2-1; D possibly corresponds to TRBD1 (5 bases). This CDR3 is 11 amino acids long. Germline assignment: CDR1 MDHEN and CDR2 SYDVKM. V lost 6 bases, J lost 10 bases, and 10 bases lay in between.